A selection of T cell receptor beta chains follows, all from one sample in a study of blood T cell repertoires in COVID-19. Some clones are missing from TCRdb's copy, which holds only in-frame ones; the method was immunoSEQ multiplex PCR. The sample consists of about 160,000 clones, 70% to 90% of them appearing once. The sample consisted of PBMCs or T cells enriched from blood (not recorded which). The receptors stem from a middle-aged man who had recovered from COVID-19. Each CDR3 is given with its conserved first and last residue. Fields, in order: V gene, J gene, D gene, clone size, CDR3 DNA, CDR3 protein. A D gene is named only where the DNA matches it firmly. Clone size is given for some rows only: seen once, a few or many times, or a class if the clone is expanded.

TRBV10-3	TRBJ1-1	TRBD1	once	TGTGCCATCAGCCCTGACAGGGGGTCGACTGAAGCTTTCTTT	CAISPDRGSTEAFF
TRBV7-3	TRBJ2-5	TRBD2	.	TGTGCCAGCAGCTTAAGGCCCAGACTAGCGGGGTGGGAAGAGACCCAGTACTTC	CASSLRPRLAGWEETQYF
TRBV5-4	TRBJ1-1	TRBD1	once	TGTGCCAGCAGCTTGATGGACAGGGGGTTTACTGAAGCTTTCTTT	CASSLMDRGFTEAFF
TRBV30	TRBJ1-6	.	.	TGTGCCTGGAGTAGATCTGGGACTGATTCACCCCTCCACTTT	CAWSRSGTDSPLHF
TRBV27	TRBJ1-2	TRBD1	once	TGTGCCAGCAGTACACGGGACAGGGGAAACTATGGCTACACCTTC	CASSTRDRGNYGYTF
TRBV29-1	TRBJ1-1	TRBD1	.	TGCAGCGTTGAACCTAGACAGGGGTTGGAAGCTTTCTTT	CSVEPRQGLEAFF
TRBV7-2	TRBJ2-3	TRBD2	.	TGTGCCAGCAGCCCGCTACTAGCGGGGGATGCAGATACGCAGTATTTT	CASSPLLAGDADTQYF
TRBV29-1	TRBJ2-7	.	.	TGCAGCGTTCTGGGGGGAGGCGAGCAGTACTTC	CSVLGGGEQYF
TRBV6-5	TRBJ1-2	TRBD1	.	TGTGCCAGCAGTACCGGACAGGGGGCGTATGGCTACACCTTC	CASSTGQGAYGYTF
TRBV7-9	TRBJ1-1	.	.	TGTGCCAGCAGCTCTCCCAGGAACACTGAAGCTTTCTTT	CASSSPRNTEAFF
TRBV30	TRBJ2-2	TRBD2	.	TGTGCCGACGTGGGAGCGGGGGGGTCCGGGGAGCTGTTTTTT	CADVGAGGSGELFF
TRBV15	TRBJ1-3	.	.	TGTGCCACCAGCAGAGATCCCGGGTCTGGAAACACCATATATTTT	CATSRDPGSGNTIYF
TRBV3-1/TRBV3-2	TRBJ2-5	TRBD2	.	TGTGCCAGCAGCCGAGCGGGGGGGTTGTACCAAGAGACCCAGTACTTC	CASSRAGGLYQETQYF
TRBV7-9	TRBJ2-3	.	.	TGTGCCAGCAGCTTAGCGCTACTCGTCTCGTCGGATACGCAGTATTTT	CASSLALLVSSDTQYF
TRBV18	TRBJ2-6	TRBD1	.	TGTGCCAGCTCACCACCGGTCGGACAGGGGGCCTCTGGGGCCAACGTCCTGACTTTC	CASSPPVGQGASGANVLTF
TRBV13	TRBJ2-7	.	.	TGTGCCAGCAGCTTAGGAACAGGGCAAGAGCAGTACTTC	CASSLGTGQEQYF
TRBV5-6	TRBJ1-5	.	.	TGTGCCAGCAGCTTGGACAGGAACAATCAGCCCCAGCATTTT	CASSLDRNNQPQHF
TRBV5-6	TRBJ1-1	TRBD1	.	TGTGCCAGCAGCTTACCGTTACAGGGGGCTTCAAGCACTGAAGCTTTCTTT	CASSLPLQGASSTEAFF
TRBV6-5	TRBJ2-3	TRBD1	.	TGTGCCAGCAGTTACTCGGGACAGGGGGACACAGATACGCAGTATTTT	CASSYSGQGDTDTQYF
TRBV19	TRBJ1-2	TRBD1	.	TGTGCCAGTATCCTAGGACAGGGAAACTATGGCTACACCTTC	CASILGQGNYGYTF
TRBV11-3	TRBJ2-2	TRBD1	.	TGTGCCAGCGGGACAGGGAACACCGGGGAGCTGTTTTTT	CASGTGNTGELFF
TRBV6-5	TRBJ1-1	.	once	TGTGCCAGCAGTTCCTCGGACAAAACCGACGGAGCTTTCTTT	CASSSSDKTDGAFF
TRBV9	TRBJ2-1	.	.	TGTGCCAGCACCCCAAATCCCAGGGACAATGAGCAGTTCTTC	CASTPNPRDNEQFF
TRBV2	TRBJ2-5	TRBD2	.	TGTGCCAGCAGTGCCACTAGGGCGGGGGGGCCAGAGAAGACCCAGTACTTC	CASSATRAGGPEKTQYF
TRBV30	TRBJ2-7	TRBD1	.	TGTGCCTTCCAAGACAGGGGCCGGTCCTACGAGCAGTACTTC	CAFQDRGRSYEQYF
TRBV6-5	TRBJ1-2	.	.	TGTGCCAGCAGTTACTCCGCAGGGGTCTTCTATGGCTACACCTTC	CASSYSAGVFYGYTF
TRBV30	TRBJ1-2	.	once	TGTGCCTGGAGTTTTTTACGGGGCTATGGCTACACCTTC	CAWSFLRGYGYTF
TRBV29-1	TRBJ2-3	TRBD1	.	TGCAGCGTGGCAGGACAGGGTTTTAAGAAAGATACGCAGTATTTT	CSVAGQGFKKDTQYF
TRBV5-4	TRBJ2-2	TRBD2	.	TGTGCCAGCAGTACAACTAGCGGGGGGATGAACACCGGGGAGCTGTTTTTT	CASSTTSGGMNTGELFF
TRBV6-6	TRBJ2-3	.	.	TGTGCCAGCAGTTACCCCGACTCTAGGAATACGCAGTATTTT	CASSYPDSRNTQYF
TRBV25-1	TRBJ1-2	TRBD1	.	TGTGCCAGCAGTGAACACAGGGGGCGTAGGGGCTACACCTTC	CASSEHRGRRGYTF
TRBV6-5	TRBJ1-3	.	once	TGTGCCAGCAGTCCGACAGAGATATCTGGAAACACCATATATTTT	CASSPTEISGNTIYF
TRBV24-1	TRBJ1-5	TRBD1	.	TGTGCCACCAGTGACCCCGGACAGGGCCATAGCAATCAGCCCCAGCATTTT	CATSDPGQGHSNQPQHF
TRBV2	TRBJ1-2	.	.	TGTGCCAGCAATGGGGAGACACGTGGCTACACCTTC	CASNGETRGYTF
TRBV9	TRBJ2-1	TRBD2	.	TGTGCCAGCAGCGTATCTAGCGGGAAATACAATGAGCAGTTCTTC	CASSVSSGKYNEQFF
TRBV15	TRBJ2-1	TRBD2	.	TGTGCCACCAGCATAGGGAGAGGTCTAGCGGGGGGCTACAATGAGCAGTTCTTC	CATSIGRGLAGGYNEQFF
TRBV12-5	TRBJ1-2	.	few	TGTGCTAGTGGTTTGGTACTGGAAAATCATCGGACTCTCTATGGCTACACCTTC	CASGLVLENHRTLYGYTF
TRBV5-1	TRBJ2-5	TRBD2	.	TGCGCCAGCAGCTTGGCCCTCGGAGGCGGGGGGGCTGGGGAGACCCAGTACTTC	CASSLALGGGGAGETQYF
TRBV5-1	TRBJ1-3	.	.	TGCGCCAGCAGCTTGAGTGGCTTAGGAGCTGGAAACACCATATATTTT	CASSLSGLGAGNTIYF
TRBV5-4	TRBJ1-2	.	.	TGTGCCGGAACCCGGGAGACTCTCGGATATGGCTACACCTTC	CAGTRETLGYGYTF
TRBV28	TRBJ1-1	.	.	TGTGCCACCCGCAGGTCCCTCGCTGAAGCTTTCTTT	CATRRSLAEAFF